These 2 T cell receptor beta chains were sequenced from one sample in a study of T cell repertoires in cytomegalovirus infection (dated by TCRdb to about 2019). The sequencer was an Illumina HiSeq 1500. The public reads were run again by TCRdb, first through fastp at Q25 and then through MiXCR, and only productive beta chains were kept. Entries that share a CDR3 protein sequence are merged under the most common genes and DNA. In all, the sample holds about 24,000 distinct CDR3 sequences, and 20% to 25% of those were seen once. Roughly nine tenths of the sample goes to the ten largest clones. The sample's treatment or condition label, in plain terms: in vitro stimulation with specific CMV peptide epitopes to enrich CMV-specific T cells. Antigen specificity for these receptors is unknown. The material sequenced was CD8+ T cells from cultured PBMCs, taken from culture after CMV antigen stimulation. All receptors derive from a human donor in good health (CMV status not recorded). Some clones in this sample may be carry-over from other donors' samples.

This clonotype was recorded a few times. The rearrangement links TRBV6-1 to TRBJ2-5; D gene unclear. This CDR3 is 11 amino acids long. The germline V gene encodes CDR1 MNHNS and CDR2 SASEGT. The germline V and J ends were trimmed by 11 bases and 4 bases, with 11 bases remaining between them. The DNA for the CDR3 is TGTGCCGTTCATCCCGGAGAGACCCAGTACTTC. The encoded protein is CAVHPGETQYF.

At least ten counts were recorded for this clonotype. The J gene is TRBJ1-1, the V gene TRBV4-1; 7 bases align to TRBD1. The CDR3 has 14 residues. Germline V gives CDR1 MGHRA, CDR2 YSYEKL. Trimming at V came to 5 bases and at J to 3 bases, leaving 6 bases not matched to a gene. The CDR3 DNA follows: TGCGCCAGCAGCATCCGACAGGGTTACACTGAAGCTTTCTTT. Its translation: CASSIRQGYTEAFF.